What follows are 10 T cell receptor beta chains derived from one specimen sequenced in a study of cytomegalovirus exposure and HLA in healthy donors (dated by TCRdb to 2016 to 2017). Libraries were constructed by the immunoSEQ multiplex PCR assay. TCRdb provides this immuneACCESS table in a form limited to in-frame rearrangements. Some clones are lacking; in checked studies, under half of them reflect an unresolved V gene, and why the rest are absent is not known. The sample table holds fewer than 150,000 clones, of which about 91% were seen once. The ten largest account for approximately 1.8% of the sample. Source material: PBMCs. These receptors were obtained from a man aged 18 to 30 in good health and CMV-seronegative.

The genes are TRBV7-7 and TRBJ2-7; D not resolved. The CDR3 extends over 13 amino acids. CDR1 and CDR2 (germline): SSHAT, FNYEAQ (reference sequence). Trimming took 5 bases from V and 3 from J, leaving 11 bases between them. CDR3 DNA: TGTGCCAGCAGCATGGAAGAGGACTACGAGCAGTACTTC. Amino acid sequence: CASSMEEDYEQYF.

This clone has only a few counts. The chain employs TRBV9 and TRBJ1-3; D gene uncertain. The CDR3 extends over 13 amino acids. V lost 0 bases, J lost 4 bases, and 5 bases lay in between. Per germline, CDR1 SGDLS and CDR2 YYNGEE. CDR3 protein: CASSVATGNTIYF. The CDR3 DNA follows: TGTGCCAGCAGCGTAGCTACCGGAAACACCATATATTTT.

The rearrangement joins TRBV27 to TRBJ2-7, with TRBD1 matching 7 bases. The J segment lost 5 bases and the V segment lost 4 bases, leaving 8 bases of the junction unmatched. The CDR3 extends over 14 amino acids. Per germline, CDR1 MNHEY and CDR2 SMNVEV (reference sequence). CDR3 sequence reads: CASSSVTGFHEQYF. The CDR3 DNA sequence: TGTGCCAGCAGTTCTGTGACAGGGTTCCACGAGCAGTACTTC.

The chain combines TRBV19 with TRBJ1-5, with D possibly being TRBD1 (5 bases). The CDR3 is 15 residues long. The ends were cut back, 4 bases at V and 6 bases at J, with 16 bases in the middle. Looked up from germline, CDR1 is LNHDA and CDR2 is SQIVND (reference sequence). The CDR3 sequence is CASSTGFGSPQPQHF. The CDR3 DNA reads as TGTGCCAGTAGTACAGGGTTCGGATCACCTCAGCCCCAGCATTTT.

The V gene is TRBV9, the J gene TRBJ2-3, with TRBD2 matching 12 bases. CDR1 is SGDLS, CDR2 YYNGEE, per germline. The J segment lost 4 bases and the V segment lost 3 bases, leaving 6 bases of the junction unmatched. This CDR3 has 16 residues. DNA of the CDR3: TGTGCCAGCAGCGCTCTAGCGGGGGGGCTCGCAGATACGCAGTATTTT. It translates to CASSALAGGLADTQYF.

The J gene is TRBJ2-1, the V gene TRBV14, with D possibly matching TRBD2 (6 bases). In germline, CDR1 is SGHDN, CDR2 FVKESK. This CDR3 contains 14 residues. V was trimmed by 4 bases and J by 7 bases, leaving 14 bases between them. In DNA, the CDR3 is TGTGCCAGCAGCCCCCGGCTAGCGCGAAATGAGCAGTTCTTC. This codes for CASSPRLARNEQFF. Using reference TRBV14 and TRBJ2-1 for the parts outside the CDR3, the full variable domain is EAGVTQFPSHSVIEKGQTVTLRCDPISGHDNLYWYRRVMGKEIKFLLHFVKESKQDESGMPNNRFLAERTGGTYSTLKVQPAELEDSGVYFCASSPRLARNEQFFGPGTRLTVL.

This chain uses TRBV28 with TRBJ1-1; D remains unclear. The CDR3 sequence is 10 residues long. V was pared by 9 bases and J by 8 bases, with 10 bases between. Germline V lookup: CDR1 MDHEN, CDR2 SYDVKM. CDR3 coding DNA: TGTGCCAGTCGGAGGGTCGAAGCTTTCTTT. Its protein is CASRRVEAFF.

V gene TRBV18 combines with J gene TRBJ2-2, with TRBD1 as a possible D gene (6 bases). Trimming took off 3 bases at V and 0 bases at J, with 14 bases between the two ends. The CDR3 runs to 17 residues. The V gene's germline CDR1 is KGHSH and CDR2 LQKENI. Here the CDR3 DNA reads TGTGCCAGCTCACCGGACAGTTGGATGGCGAACACCGGGGAGCTGTTTTTT. Encoded protein: CASSPDSWMANTGELFF. Drawing the rest from reference TRBV18 and TRBJ2-2, the complete variable domain is NAGVMQNPRHLVRRRGQEARLRCSPMKGHSHVYWYRQLPEEGLKFMVYLQKENIIDESGMPKERFSAEFPKEGPSILRIQQVVRGDSAAYFCASSPDSWMANTGELFFGEGSRLTVL.

This clone was seen more than once but under ten times. The rearrangement uses TRBV28 and TRBJ1-2, with 7 bases lining up with TRBD1. The trim removed 6 bases at V and 8 bases at J, leaving 3 bases unmatched. The germline gives CDR1 MDHEN, CDR2 SYDVKM. The CDR3 is made up of 11 amino acids. This chain's CDR3 is CASRDRYGYTF. The CDR3, as DNA: TGTGCCAGCAGGGACAGGTACGGCTACACCTTC.

The chain joins TRBV5-4 to TRBJ2-1, with a tentative D call TRBD1 (5 bases). The length of the CDR3 is 14 residues. V was pared by 1 base and J by 8 bases, with 13 bases between. The germline CDR1 and CDR2 sequences are SGHNT and YYREEE (reference sequence). The CDR3 nucleotides are TGTGCCAGCAGCTTGTTTTTTGGGGCTGATGAGCAGTTCTTC. Its protein is CASSLFFGADEQFF.